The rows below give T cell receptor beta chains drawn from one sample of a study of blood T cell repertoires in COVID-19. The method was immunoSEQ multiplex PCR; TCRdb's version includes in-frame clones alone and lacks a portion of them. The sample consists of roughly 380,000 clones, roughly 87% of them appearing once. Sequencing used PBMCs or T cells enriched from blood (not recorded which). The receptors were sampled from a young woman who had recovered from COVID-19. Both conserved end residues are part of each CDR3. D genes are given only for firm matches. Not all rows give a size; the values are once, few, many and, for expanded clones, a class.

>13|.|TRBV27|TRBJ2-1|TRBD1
TGTGCCAGCAGTTTTTCTTCGACAGGGTTGGGGTTCTTC
CASSFSSTGLGFF
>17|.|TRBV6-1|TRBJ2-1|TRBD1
TGTGCCAGCAGTGGAGGGGGCCGGGACAGGGGGCTCAATGAGCAGTTCTTC
CASSGGGRDRGLNEQFF
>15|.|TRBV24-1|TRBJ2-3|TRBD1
TGTGCCACCAGTGATCACAGGGGGCCAGGAGATACGCAGTATTTT
CATSDHRGPGDTQYF
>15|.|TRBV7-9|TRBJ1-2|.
TGTGCCAGCAGCTTGGGAAGGGGACTAACGCCGGACTACACCTTC
CASSLGRGLTPDYTF
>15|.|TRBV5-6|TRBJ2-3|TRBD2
TGTGCCAGCAGTGTAGGACTAGTTCGCACAGATACGCAGTATTTT
CASSVGLVRTDTQYF
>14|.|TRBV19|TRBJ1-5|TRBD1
TGTGCCAGTAGTGCCGGGACAGGGAATCAGCCCCAGCATTTT
CASSAGTGNQPQHF
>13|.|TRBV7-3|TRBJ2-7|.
TGTGCCAGCAGCTTAATGGACAGATACGAGCAGTACTTC
CASSLMDRYEQYF
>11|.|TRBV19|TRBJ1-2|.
TGTGCCAGTAGTACTGACAGGACCTACACCTTC
CASSTDRTYTF
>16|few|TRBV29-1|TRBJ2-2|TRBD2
TGCAGCGTTGTGGGTCTAGCGGGAACGAACACCGGGGAGCTGTTTTTT
CSVVGLAGTNTGELFF
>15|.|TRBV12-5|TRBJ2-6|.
TGTGCTAGTGGGCCACGGGGCTCTGGGGCCAACGTCCTGACTTTC
CASGPRGSGANVLTF
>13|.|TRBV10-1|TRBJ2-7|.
TGCGCCAGCAGTGAGGGCCCCTCCTACGAGCAGTACTTC
CASSEGPSYEQYF
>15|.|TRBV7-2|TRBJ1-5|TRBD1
TGTGCCAGCAGCCGTACCCAGGGGGCAACACAGCCCCAGCATTTT
CASSRTQGATQPQHF
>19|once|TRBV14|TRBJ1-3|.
TGTGCCAGCAGCCAAGGATTTTTGGCGGGGGGACGATCTGGAAACACCATATATTTT
CASSQGFLAGGRSGNTIYF
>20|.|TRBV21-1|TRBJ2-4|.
TGTGCCAGCAGCACCCGCAGTCCGGGACTAGCGGGAGTGGGTATGAACATTCAGTACTTC
CASSTRSPGLAGVGMNIQYF
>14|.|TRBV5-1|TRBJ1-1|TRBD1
TGCGCCAGCAGATCGGGACAGCTAAACACTGAAGCTTTCTTT
CASRSGQLNTEAFF
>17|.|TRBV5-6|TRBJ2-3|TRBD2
TGTGCCAGCAGCTTGGTCTTTGGCGGGGGGGCCACAGATACGCAGTATTTT
CASSLVFGGGATDTQYF
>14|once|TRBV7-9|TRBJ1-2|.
TGTGCCAGCAGCACAAACAGGGAAACCTATGGCTACACCTTC
CASSTNRETYGYTF
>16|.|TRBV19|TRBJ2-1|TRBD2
TGTGCCAGTAGTATAGGTAGCGGGAGTGGGTACAATGAGCAGTTCTTC
CASSIGSGSGYNEQFF
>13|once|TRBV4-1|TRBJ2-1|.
TGCGCCAGCAGCCAAGCGGGGGACAATGAGCAGTTCTTC
CASSQAGDNEQFF
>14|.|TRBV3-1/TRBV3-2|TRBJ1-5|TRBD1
TGTGCCAGCAGCCAAGCACAGGGGCTGCAGCCCCAGCATTTT
CASSQAQGLQPQHF
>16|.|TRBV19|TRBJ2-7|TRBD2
TGTGCCAGTAGCCGAAGCGGTGGACTAGCGAGCTACGAGCAGTACTTC
CASSRSGGLASYEQYF
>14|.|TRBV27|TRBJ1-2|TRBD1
TGTGCCAGCAGTTTTCGGGACAGGTCCTATGGCTACACCTTC
CASSFRDRSYGYTF
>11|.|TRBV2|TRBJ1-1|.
TGTGCCAGCAGTTTGACAGTTGGAGCTTTCTTT
CASSLTVGAFF
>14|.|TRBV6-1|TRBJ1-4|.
TGTGCCAGCAGTGAAGGAACTCTTTCGGAAAAACTGTTTTTT
CASSEGTLSEKLFF
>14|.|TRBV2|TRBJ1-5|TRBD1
TGTGCCAGCAGCGCTGGACAGGCTAATCAGCCCCAGCATTTT
CASSAGQANQPQHF
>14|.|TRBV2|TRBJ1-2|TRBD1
TGTGCCAGCAGACGGACAGGGGGCCCTGATGGCTACACCTTC
CASRRTGGPDGYTF
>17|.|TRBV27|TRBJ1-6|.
TGTGCCAGCAGTGGATCGACAGTAAGCTCCTATAATTCACCCCTCCACTTT
CASSGSTVSSYNSPLHF
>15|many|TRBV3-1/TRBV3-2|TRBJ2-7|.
TGTGCCAGCAGCCTCCCGGGGGGACAGGCCTACGAGCAGTACTTC
CASSLPGGQAYEQYF
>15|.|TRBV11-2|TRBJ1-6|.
TGTGCCAGCAGCTTAGAGGGCTTTCAGAATTCACCCCTCCACTTT
CASSLEGFQNSPLHF
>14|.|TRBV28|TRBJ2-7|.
TGTGCCAGCAGAGACCGCGGAGACTACTACGAGCAGTACTTC
CASRDRGDYYEQYF
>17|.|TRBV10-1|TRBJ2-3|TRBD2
TGCGCCAGCAGTGAGGGAAAGACTAGCGGGGGTTCAGATACGCAGTATTTT
CASSEGKTSGGSDTQYF
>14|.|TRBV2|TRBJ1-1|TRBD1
TGTGCCAGCAGTGCAATCTTACAGGGGACTGAAGCTTTCTTT
CASSAILQGTEAFF
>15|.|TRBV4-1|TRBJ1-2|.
TGCGCCAGCAGCCAAGATCAAGGAGGGAACTATGGCTACACCTTC
CASSQDQGGNYGYTF
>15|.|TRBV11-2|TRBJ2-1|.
TGTGCCAGCAGCTTAGCAGGTTACTCCTACAATGAGCAGTTCTTC
CASSLAGYSYNEQFF
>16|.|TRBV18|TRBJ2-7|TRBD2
TGTGCCAGCTCACACAGTGCGGAGGGAGGGAAAGGCGAGCAGTACTTC
CASSHSAEGGKGEQYF
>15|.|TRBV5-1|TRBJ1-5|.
TGCGCCAGCAGCTACTCCGGGACTTCAAGGGAGCCCCAGCATTTT
CASSYSGTSREPQHF
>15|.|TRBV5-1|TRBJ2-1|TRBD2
TGCGCCAGCAGCTTGGCTAGCGGCACCTACAATGAGCAGTTCTTC
CASSLASGTYNEQFF
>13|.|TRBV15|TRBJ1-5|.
TGTGCCACCAGCGACAGCTTGGATCAGCCCCAGCATTTT
CATSDSLDQPQHF
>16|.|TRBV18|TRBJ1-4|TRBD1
TGTGCCAGCTCACCACGCGGACAGGGGGCGTTTGAAAAACTGTTTTTT
CASSPRGQGAFEKLFF
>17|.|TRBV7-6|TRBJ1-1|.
TGTGCCAGCAGTTCCACCACGATAGGGGCCCGGAACACTGAAGCTTTCTTT
CASSSTTIGARNTEAFF
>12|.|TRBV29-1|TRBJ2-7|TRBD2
TGCAGCGTTGCGGGGGGACCCTACGAGCAGTACTTC
CSVAGGPYEQYF
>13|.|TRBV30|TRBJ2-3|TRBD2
TGTGCCTGGAGTAGCGGGGACACAGATACGCAGTATTTT
CAWSSGDTDTQYF
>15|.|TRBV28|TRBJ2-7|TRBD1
TGTGCCAGCAGTCAAAACCGGGACAGAGCCTACGAGCAGTACTTC
CASSQNRDRAYEQYF
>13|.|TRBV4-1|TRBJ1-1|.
TGCGCCAGCAGCCCCCCCGGGGAGCCTGAAGCTTTCTTT
CASSPPGEPEAFF
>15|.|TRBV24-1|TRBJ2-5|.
TGTGCCACCAGTGACCCGGGGAGTGGCCAAGAGACCCAGTACTTC
CATSDPGSGQETQYF
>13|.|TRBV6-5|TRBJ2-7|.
TGTGCCAGCAGTTATTACAGCTCCTACGAGCAGTACTTC
CASSYYSSYEQYF
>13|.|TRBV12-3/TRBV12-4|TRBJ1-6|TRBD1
TGTGCCAGCAGGTACAGGGGGCATTCACCCCTCCACTTT
CASRYRGHSPLHF
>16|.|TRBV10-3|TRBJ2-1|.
TGTGCCATCAGTGAGTCGAAGGGGGACCTTACAGGCGAGCAGTTCTTC
CAISESKGDLTGEQFF
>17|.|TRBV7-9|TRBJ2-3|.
TGTGCCAGCAGCTTCCCGGGTGGCCAGGGTAGCACAGATACGCAGTATTTT
CASSFPGGQGSTDTQYF
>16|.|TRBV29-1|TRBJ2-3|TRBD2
TGCAGCGTTGTTCCTAGCGGGGGGGTTAGCACAGATACGCAGTATTTT
CSVVPSGGVSTDTQYF
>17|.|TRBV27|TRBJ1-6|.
TGTGCCAGCAGTTTGGGGGCTGGGGGCTCCTATAATTCACCCCTCCACTTT
CASSLGAGGSYNSPLHF
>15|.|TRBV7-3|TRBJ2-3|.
TGTGCCAGCAGCTTATTGGGCGGGGCGGGAGATACGCAGTATTTT
CASSLLGGAGDTQYF
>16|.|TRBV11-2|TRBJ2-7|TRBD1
TGTGCCAGCAGCTTAGAGGCCACAGGGGTTTTCTACGAGCAGTACTTC
CASSLEATGVFYEQYF
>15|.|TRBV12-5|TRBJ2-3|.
TGTGCTAGTGGTTTGCGGGACAGCCACCGGGGGACGCAGTATTTT
CASGLRDSHRGTQYF
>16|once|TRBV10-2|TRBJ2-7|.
TGCGCCAGCAGTGAGAGGGTAAGGACTACGCGCTACGAGCAGTACTTC
CASSERVRTTRYEQYF